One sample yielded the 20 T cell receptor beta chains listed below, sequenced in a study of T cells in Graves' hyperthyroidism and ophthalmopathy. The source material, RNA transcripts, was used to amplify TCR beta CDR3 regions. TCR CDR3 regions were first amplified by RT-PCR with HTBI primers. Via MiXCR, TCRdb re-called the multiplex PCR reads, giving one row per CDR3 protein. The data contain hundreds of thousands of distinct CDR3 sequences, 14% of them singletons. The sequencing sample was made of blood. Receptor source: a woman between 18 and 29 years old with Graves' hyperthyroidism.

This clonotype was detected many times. The CDR3 DNA sequence: TGCAGTGCTAGCAAAACAGGGGGCTTCTCCTACGAGCAGTACTTC. The encoded protein is CSASKTGGFSYEQYF. This rearrangement joins TRBV20-1 to TRBJ2-7; TRBD1 matches at 9 bases. Germline CDR1 is DFQATT and CDR2 is SNEGSKA (reference sequence). With 3 bases clipped from V and 0 bases from J, the junction kept 6 bases outside the gene matches. The CDR3 extends over 15 amino acids.

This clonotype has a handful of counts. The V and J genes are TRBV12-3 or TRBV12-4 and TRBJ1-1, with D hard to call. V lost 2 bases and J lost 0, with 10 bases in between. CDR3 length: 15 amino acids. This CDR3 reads CASSLMAYMNTEAFF. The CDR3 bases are TGTGCCAGCAGTTTAATGGCATATATGAACACTGAAGCTTTCTTT.

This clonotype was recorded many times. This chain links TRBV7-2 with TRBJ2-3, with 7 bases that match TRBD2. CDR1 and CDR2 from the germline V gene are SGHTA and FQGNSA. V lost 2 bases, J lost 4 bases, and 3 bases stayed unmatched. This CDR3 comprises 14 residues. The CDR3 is CASSLWEGPDTQYF. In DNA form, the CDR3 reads TGTGCCAGCAGCTTATGGGAGGGGCCAGATACGCAGTATTTT.

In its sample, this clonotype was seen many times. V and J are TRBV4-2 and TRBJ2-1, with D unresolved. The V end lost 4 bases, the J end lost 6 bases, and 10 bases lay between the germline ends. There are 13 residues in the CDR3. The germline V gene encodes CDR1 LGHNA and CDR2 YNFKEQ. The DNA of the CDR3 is TGTGCCAGCAGCCCGAGCCGGTCCAATGAGCAGTTCTTC. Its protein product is CASSPSRSNEQFF.

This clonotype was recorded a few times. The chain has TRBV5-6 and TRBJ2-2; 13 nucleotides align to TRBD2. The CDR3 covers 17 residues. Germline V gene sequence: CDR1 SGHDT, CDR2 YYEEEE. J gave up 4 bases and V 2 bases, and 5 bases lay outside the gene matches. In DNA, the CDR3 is TGTGCCAGCAGCTTCCGGACTAGCGGGAGTGCCACCGGGGAGCTGTTTTTT. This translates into CASSFRTSGSATGELFF.

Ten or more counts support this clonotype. This CDR3 reads CASSPRAGEESYEQYF. The CDR3 DNA reads as TGTGCCAGCAGCCCTAGGGCGGGGGAGGAATCCTACGAGCAGTACTTC. The chain is built from TRBV11-3 and TRBJ2-7; 7 bases agree with TRBD2. V lost 5 bases, J lost 1 base, and 11 bases stayed unmatched. This CDR3 has 16 residues. Per germline, CDR1 SGHNT and CDR2 YENEEA.

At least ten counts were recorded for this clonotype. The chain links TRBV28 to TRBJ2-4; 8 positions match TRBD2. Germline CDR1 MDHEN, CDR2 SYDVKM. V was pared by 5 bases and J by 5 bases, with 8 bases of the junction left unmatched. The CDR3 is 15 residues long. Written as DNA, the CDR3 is TGTGCCAGCAGTGCACCGGGACTAGGAGAAAACATTCAGTACTTC. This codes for CASSAPGLGENIQYF.

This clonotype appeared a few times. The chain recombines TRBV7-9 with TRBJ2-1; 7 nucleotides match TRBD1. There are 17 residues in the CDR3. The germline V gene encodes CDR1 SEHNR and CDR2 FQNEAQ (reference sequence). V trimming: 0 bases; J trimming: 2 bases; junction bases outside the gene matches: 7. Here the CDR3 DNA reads TGTGCCAGCAGCTTAGCCTTATCCGGACAGGCCTACAATGAGCAGTTCTTC. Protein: CASSLALSGQAYNEQFF.

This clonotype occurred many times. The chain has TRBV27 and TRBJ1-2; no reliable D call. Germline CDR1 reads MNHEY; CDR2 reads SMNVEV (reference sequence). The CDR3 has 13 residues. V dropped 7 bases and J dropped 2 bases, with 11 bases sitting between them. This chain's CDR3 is CASTRADNYGYTF. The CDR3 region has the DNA TGTGCCAGCACCCGGGCCGACAACTATGGCTACACCTTC.

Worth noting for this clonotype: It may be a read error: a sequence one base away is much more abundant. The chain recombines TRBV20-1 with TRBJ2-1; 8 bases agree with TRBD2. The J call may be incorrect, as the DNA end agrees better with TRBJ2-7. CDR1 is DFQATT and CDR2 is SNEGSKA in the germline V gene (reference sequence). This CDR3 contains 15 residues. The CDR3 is CSVPSGRLSYNEQYF. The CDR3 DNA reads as TGCAGTGTCCCTAGCGGGCGCCTGTCCTACAATGAGCAGTACTTC.

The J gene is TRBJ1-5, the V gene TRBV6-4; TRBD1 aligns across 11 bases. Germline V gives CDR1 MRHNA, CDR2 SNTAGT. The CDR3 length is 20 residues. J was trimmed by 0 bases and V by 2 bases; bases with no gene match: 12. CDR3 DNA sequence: TGTGCCAGCAGTGACGGAAGGTACCGGGACAGGGGGGATAGCAATCAGCCCCAGCATTTT. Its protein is CASSDGRYRDRGDSNQPQHF.

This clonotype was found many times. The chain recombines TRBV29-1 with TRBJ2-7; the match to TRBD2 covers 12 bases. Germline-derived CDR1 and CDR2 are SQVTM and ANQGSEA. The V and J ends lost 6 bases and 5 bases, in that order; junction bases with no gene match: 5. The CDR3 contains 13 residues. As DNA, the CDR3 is TGCAGCGTGGGAGGACTAGCGGGAAACGAGCAGTACTTC. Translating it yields CSVGGLAGNEQYF.

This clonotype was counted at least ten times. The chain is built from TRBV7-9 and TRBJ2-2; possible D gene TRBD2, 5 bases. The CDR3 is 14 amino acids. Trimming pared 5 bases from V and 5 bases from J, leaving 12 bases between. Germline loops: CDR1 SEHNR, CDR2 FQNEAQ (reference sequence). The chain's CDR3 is CASSAIRGTGELFF. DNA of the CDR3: TGTGCCAGCAGCGCCATTCGGGGAACCGGGGAGCTGTTTTTT. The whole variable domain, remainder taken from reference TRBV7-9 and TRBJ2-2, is DTGVSQNPRHKITKRGQNVTFRCDPISEHNRLYWYRQTLGQGPEFLTYFQNEAQLEKSRLLSDRFSAERPKGSFSTLEIQRTEQGDSAMYLCASSAIRGTGELFFGEGSRLTVL.

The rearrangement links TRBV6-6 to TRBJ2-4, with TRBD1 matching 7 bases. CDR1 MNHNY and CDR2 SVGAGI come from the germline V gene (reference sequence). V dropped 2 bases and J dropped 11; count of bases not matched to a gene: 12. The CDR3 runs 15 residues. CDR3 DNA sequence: TGTGCCAGCAGTTACGTGGGACAGAGTGTAGAGTTTCAGTACTTC. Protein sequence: CASSYVGQSVEFQYF.

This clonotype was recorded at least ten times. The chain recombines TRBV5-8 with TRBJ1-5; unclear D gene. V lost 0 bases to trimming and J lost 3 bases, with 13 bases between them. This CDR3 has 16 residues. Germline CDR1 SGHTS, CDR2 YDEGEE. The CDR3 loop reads CASSLVVSGNNQPQHF. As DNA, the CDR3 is TGTGCCAGCAGCTTGGTTGTAAGTGGTAACAATCAGCCCCAGCATTTT.

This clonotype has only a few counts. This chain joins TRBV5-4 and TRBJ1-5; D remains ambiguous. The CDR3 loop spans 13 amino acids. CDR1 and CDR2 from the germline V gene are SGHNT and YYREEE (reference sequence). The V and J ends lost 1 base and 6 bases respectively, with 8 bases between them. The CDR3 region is CASSLYPGQPQHF. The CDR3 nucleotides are TGTGCCAGCAGCTTGTACCCGGGTCAGCCCCAGCATTTT.

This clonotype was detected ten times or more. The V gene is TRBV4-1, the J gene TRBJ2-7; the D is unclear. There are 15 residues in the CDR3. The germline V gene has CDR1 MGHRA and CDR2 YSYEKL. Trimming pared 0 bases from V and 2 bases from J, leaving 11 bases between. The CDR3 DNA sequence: TGCGCCAGCAGCCAAGAGAAGACATATACCTACGAGCAGTACTTC. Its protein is CASSQEKTYTYEQYF.

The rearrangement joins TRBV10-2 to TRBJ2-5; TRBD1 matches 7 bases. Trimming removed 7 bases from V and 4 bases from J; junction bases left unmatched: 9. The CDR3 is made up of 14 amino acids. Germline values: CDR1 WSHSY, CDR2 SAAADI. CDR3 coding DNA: TGCGCCAGCAAGCAAGACAGGGATATAGAGACCCAGTACTTC. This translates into CASKQDRDIETQYF.

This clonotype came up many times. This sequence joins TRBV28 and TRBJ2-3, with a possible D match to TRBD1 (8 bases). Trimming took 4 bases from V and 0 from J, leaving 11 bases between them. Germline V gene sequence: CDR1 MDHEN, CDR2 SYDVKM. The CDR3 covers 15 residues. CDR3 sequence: CASSSQGGSTDTQYF. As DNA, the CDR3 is TGTGCCAGCAGTTCACAGGGGGGGAGCACAGATACGCAGTATTTT. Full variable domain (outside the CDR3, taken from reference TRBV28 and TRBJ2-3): DVKVTQSSRYLVKRTGEKVFLECVQDMDHENMFWYRQDPGLGLRLIYFSYDVKMKEKGDIPEGYSVSREKKERFSLILESASTNQTSMYLCASSSQGGSTDTQYFGPGTRLTVL.

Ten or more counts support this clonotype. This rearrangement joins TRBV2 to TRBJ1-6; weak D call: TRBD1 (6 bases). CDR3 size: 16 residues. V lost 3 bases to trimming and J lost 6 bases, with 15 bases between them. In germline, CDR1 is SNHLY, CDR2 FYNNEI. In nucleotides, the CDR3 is TGTGCCAGCAGTGATCAGGGGACCGCGGTTAATTCACCCCTCCACTTT. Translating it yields CASSDQGTAVNSPLHF.